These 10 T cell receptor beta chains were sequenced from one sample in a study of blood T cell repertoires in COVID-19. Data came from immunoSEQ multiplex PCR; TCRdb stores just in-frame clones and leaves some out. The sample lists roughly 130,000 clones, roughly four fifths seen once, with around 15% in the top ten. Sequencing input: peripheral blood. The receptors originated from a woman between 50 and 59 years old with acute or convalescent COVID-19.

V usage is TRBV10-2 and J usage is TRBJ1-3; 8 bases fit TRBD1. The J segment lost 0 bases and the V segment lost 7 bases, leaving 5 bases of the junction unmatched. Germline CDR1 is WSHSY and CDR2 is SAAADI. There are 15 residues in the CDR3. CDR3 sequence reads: CASTDRGSSGNTIYF. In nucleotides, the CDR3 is TGCGCCAGCACTGACAGGGGAAGCTCTGGAAACACCATATATTTT.

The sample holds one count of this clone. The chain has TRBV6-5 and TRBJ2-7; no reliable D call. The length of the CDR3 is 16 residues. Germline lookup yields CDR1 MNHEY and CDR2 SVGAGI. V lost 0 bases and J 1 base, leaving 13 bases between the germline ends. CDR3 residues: CASSYSRPSESYEQYF. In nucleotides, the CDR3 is TGTGCCAGCAGTTACTCGAGGCCATCTGAGTCCTACGAGCAGTACTTC.

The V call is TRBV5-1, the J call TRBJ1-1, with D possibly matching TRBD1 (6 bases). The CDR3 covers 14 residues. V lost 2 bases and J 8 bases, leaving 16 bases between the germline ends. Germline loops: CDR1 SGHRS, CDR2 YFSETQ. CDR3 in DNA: TGCGCCAGCAGCTTCACGCCGCAGGGGTACGAAGCTTTCTTT. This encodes CASSFTPQGYEAFF.

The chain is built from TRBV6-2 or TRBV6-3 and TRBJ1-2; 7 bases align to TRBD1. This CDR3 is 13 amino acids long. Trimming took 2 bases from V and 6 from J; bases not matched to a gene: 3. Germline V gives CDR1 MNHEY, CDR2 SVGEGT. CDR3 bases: TGTGCCAGCAGTTACAGGGGGCACGATGGCTACACCTTC. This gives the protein CASSYRGHDGYTF.

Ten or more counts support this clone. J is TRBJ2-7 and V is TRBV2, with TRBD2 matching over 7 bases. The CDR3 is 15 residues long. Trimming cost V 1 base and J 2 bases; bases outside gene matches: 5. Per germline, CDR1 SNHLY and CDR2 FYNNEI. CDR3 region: CASSEEAGDAYEQYF. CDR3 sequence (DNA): TGTGCCAGCAGTGAAGAGGCGGGGGATGCCTACGAGCAGTACTTC.

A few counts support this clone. CDR3 in amino acids: CASSGTGTSGGTIGYNEQFF. DNA for the CDR3: TGTGCCAGCAGTGGAACCGGGACTAGCGGGGGGACCATCGGGTACAATGAGCAGTTCTTC. The chain uses TRBV2 and TRBJ2-1; 15 bases align to TRBD2. The CDR3 totals 20 residues. The V and J ends lost 4 bases and 4 bases, in that order; junction bases with no gene match: 14. Germline V CDR1 and CDR2: SNHLY, FYNNEI.

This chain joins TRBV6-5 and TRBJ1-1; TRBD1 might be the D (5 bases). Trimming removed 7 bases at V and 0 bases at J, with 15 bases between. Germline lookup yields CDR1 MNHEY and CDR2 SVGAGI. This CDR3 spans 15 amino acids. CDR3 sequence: CASTGRGRVNTEAFF. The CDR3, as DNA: TGTGCCAGCACAGGGAGGGGTAGAGTGAACACTGAAGCTTTCTTT.

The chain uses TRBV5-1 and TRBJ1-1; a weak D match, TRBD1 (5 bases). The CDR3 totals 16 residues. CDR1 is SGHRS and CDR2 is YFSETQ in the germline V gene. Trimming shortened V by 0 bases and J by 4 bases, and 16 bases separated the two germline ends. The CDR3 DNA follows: TGCGCCAGCAGCTTGGTGGCAGGGTCTGCGAGCACTGAAGCTTTCTTT. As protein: CASSLVAGSASTEAFF.

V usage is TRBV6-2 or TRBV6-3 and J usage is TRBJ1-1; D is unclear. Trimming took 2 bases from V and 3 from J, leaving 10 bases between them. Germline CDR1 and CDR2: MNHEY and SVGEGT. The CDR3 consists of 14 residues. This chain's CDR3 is CASSYGEAYTEAFF. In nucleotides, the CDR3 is TGTGCCAGCAGTTACGGCGAGGCATACACTGAAGCTTTCTTT.

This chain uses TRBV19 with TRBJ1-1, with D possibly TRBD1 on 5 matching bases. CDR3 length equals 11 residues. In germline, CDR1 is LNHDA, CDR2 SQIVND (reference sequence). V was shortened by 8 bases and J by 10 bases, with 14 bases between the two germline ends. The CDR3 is CASFGGVGAFF. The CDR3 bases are TGTGCCAGTTTCGGGGGGGTGGGAGCTTTCTTT.